One and the same sample provided the 24 T cell receptor beta chains below, sequenced in a study of chemoradiotherapy in HPV16-positive cancers. The assay was immunoSEQ multiplex PCR, and TCRdb's table has in-frame clones only and misses some. Of some 2,500 clones listed, approximately 81% are singletons. This sample comprised tumor tissue, obtained from a patient who underwent chemoradiotherapy. These receptors were collected from a human donor with HPV-associated anogenital cancer.

The gene calls are TRBV28 and TRBJ1-4, with 9 bases identical to TRBD1. The length of the CDR3 is 16 residues. V shed 1 base and J 3 bases; nucleotides not matched to a gene: 3. In germline, CDR1 is MDHEN, CDR2 SYDVKM. The CDR3 here is CASSLFWTGANEKLFF. For the CDR3, the DNA is TGTGCCAGCAGTTTATTTTGGACAGGGGCTAATGAAAAACTGTTTTTT. The full variable domain, completed using reference TRBV28 and TRBJ1-4, is DVKVTQSSRYLVKRTGEKVFLECVQDMDHENMFWYRQDPGLGLRLIYFSYDVKMKEKGDIPEGYSVSREKKERFSLILESASTNQTSMYLCASSLFWTGANEKLFFGSGTQLSVL.

The chain is built from TRBV18 and TRBJ2-1; no reliable D call. The length of the CDR3 is 13 residues. The V end lost 5 bases, the J end lost 5 bases, and 10 bases lay between the germline ends. The germline V gene has CDR1 KGHSH and CDR2 LQKENI. CDR3: CASSDGQNNEQFF. The CDR3, as DNA: TGTGCCAGCTCAGATGGCCAAAACAATGAGCAGTTCTTC.

This clone was observed a single time. The chain combines TRBV2 with TRBJ1-5; no clear D gene. The CDR3 sequence is 12 residues long. V lost 1 base to trimming and J lost 7 bases, with 5 bases between them. Germline V gene data show CDR1 as SNHLY and CDR2 as FYNNEI. CDR3 loop: CASSEGPQPQHF. The CDR3 DNA sequence: TGTGCCAGCAGTGAAGGGCCCCAGCCCCAGCATTTT.

CDR3 loop: CSVVTASGRQNEQFF. CDR3 bases: TGCAGCGTTGTCACGGCCAGCGGGAGACAGAATGAGCAGTTCTTC. The chain employs TRBV29-1 and TRBJ2-1; 8 bases agree with TRBD2. Per the germline V gene, CDR1 is SQVTM and CDR2 is ANQGSEA. CDR3 length: 15 residues. V lost 4 bases and J lost 7; bases outside the gene matches: 12.

The chain recombines TRBV30 with TRBJ2-7, with 12 bases fitting TRBD1. Germline lookup yields CDR1 GTSNPN and CDR2 SVGIG (reference sequence). This CDR3 comprises 14 residues. J lost 5 bases, V lost 3 bases, and 5 bases had no gene match. CDR3 in amino acids: CAWRGQGAIHEQYF. The DNA of the CDR3 is TGTGCCTGGAGGGGACAGGGGGCGATCCACGAGCAGTACTTC.

CDR3: CASSPGGQNIQYF. CDR3 coding DNA: TGTGCCAGCTCACCTGGGGGGCAAAACATTCAGTACTTC. The chain uses TRBV18 and TRBJ2-4, with D perhaps given as TRBD1 or TRBD2 (6 bases each). Per germline, CDR1 KGHSH and CDR2 LQKENI. This CDR3 region has 13 residues. Deletions cut 3 bases from V and 5 bases from J, with 8 bases between.

The CDR3 sequence: CASSYLGNEKLFF. The CDR3 DNA is TGTGCCAGCAGTTACTTGGGAAATGAAAAACTGTTTTTT. V and J are TRBV6-5 and TRBJ1-4; D ambiguous. Germline V CDR1 and CDR2: MNHEY, SVGAGI. V lost 1 base, J lost 5 bases, and 5 bases lay in between. The CDR3 contains 13 residues.

This clone was seen only a few times. The chain has TRBV2 and TRBJ1-1, with TRBD1 matching over 7 bases. The CDR3 is 18 residues long. The germline V gene encodes CDR1 SNHLY and CDR2 FYNNEI. J gave up 1 base and V 2 bases, and 13 bases lay outside the gene matches. CDR3 in amino acids: CASSERFRRGRANTEAFF. CDR3 sequence (DNA): TGTGCCAGCAGTGAACGATTTCGGAGGGGGCGGGCGAACACTGAAGCTTTCTTT.

The chain joins TRBV19 to TRBJ2-3; possible D gene TRBD2, 5 bases. Looked up from germline, CDR1 is LNHDA and CDR2 is SQIVND (reference sequence). The CDR3 has 13 residues. V shed 4 bases and J shed 5 bases, with 10 bases lying between them. This chain's CDR3 is CASSNPRGDTQYF. DNA for the CDR3: TGTGCCAGTAGTAACCCCCGGGGAGATACGCAGTATTTT.

V usage is TRBV2 and J usage is TRBJ2-7; D call uncertain. Germline assignment: CDR1 SNHLY and CDR2 FYNNEI. The CDR3 has 14 residues. The V end was cut by 6 bases, the J end by 3 bases, with 15 bases between. The CDR3 DNA sequence: TGTGCCAGCAGGAAAACAGCAAACGTCTACGAGCAGTACTTC. It translates to CASRKTANVYEQYF.

The V call is TRBV6-6, the J call TRBJ1-2, with 10 bases lining up with TRBD1. The trim removed 8 bases at V and 1 base at J, leaving 10 bases unmatched. The germline CDR1 and CDR2 sequences are MNHNY and SVGAGI (reference sequence). This CDR3 is built from 16 residues. The CDR3 is CASWWDRGRGNYGYTF. The CDR3 DNA is TGTGCCAGCTGGTGGGACAGGGGAAGGGGTAACTATGGCTACACCTTC.

J is TRBJ1-2 and V is TRBV6-1; 9 nucleotides line up with TRBD1. CDR1 and CDR2 from the germline V gene are MNHNS and SASEGT. With V trimmed by 2 bases and J by 6 bases, 7 bases remained unmatched. CDR3 length equals 15 residues. CDR3 bases: TGTGCCAGCAGTGAAAAACAGGGGGCCAGAGATGGCTACACCTTC. Translating it yields CASSEKQGARDGYTF.

This chain links TRBV27 with TRBJ1-1; no clear D. From germline, CDR1 is MNHEY and CDR2 SMNVEV (reference sequence). Trimming cost V 2 bases and J 4 bases, with 8 bases left between them. CDR3 length equals 13 residues. The CDR3 region has the DNA TGTGCCAGCAGTTTAAGTAGGAGCACTGAAGCTTTCTTT. This gives the protein CASSLSRSTEAFF.

This clone has just one count. The V gene is TRBV19, the J gene TRBJ1-4; D perhaps matches TRBD1 (5 bases). Germline values: CDR1 LNHDA, CDR2 SQIVND (reference sequence). The CDR3 runs to 13 residues. Trimming took off 6 bases at V and 6 bases at J, with 11 bases between the two ends. Written as DNA, the CDR3 is TGTGCCAGTAGCTCCGGGGCCCATGAAAAACTGTTTTTT. This gives the protein CASSSGAHEKLFF.

The chain has TRBV7-8 and TRBJ2-1; TRBD2 matches at 12 bases. The junction had 6 bases not matched to a gene; V was cut back by 2 bases and J by 7 bases. Germline V CDR1 and CDR2: SGHVS, FQNEAQ. CDR3 size: 16 residues. CDR3: CASSLRLAGAKNEQFF. The CDR3 DNA reads as TGTGCCAGCAGCTTAAGACTAGCGGGAGCCAAGAATGAGCAGTTCTTC.

This clone was recorded once. The V and J genes are TRBV12-5 and TRBJ1-5, with 8 positions matching TRBD1. The CDR3 runs to 17 residues. Looked up from germline, CDR1 is LGHNT and CDR2 is FRNRAP. Germline trimming cut 4 bases from V and 6 bases from J; bases unmatched to any gene: 14. The CDR3 protein is CASGSTEQGEVGQPQHF. The DNA of the CDR3 is TGTGCTAGTGGTTCGACCGAACAGGGGGAGGTCGGTCAGCCCCAGCATTTT.

The J gene is TRBJ2-1, the V gene TRBV6-5; 12 bases agree with TRBD1. CDR3 size: 15 residues. CDR1 MNHEY and CDR2 SVGAGI come from the germline V gene. Trimming cost V 6 bases and J 9 bases; bases outside gene matches: 9. The CDR3 bases are TGTGCCAGCAGCCGGGACAGGGGGCGTTATAGTGAGCAGTTCTTC. It specifies CASSRDRGRYSEQFF.

The chain has TRBV15 and TRBJ2-5, with TRBD1 identical over 8 bases. The germline gives CDR1 LNHNV, CDR2 YYDKDF (reference sequence). The CDR3 is 15 residues long. V lost 0 bases, J lost 0 bases, and 0 bases stayed unmatched. CDR3 loop: CATSREDRDQETQYF. The CDR3, as DNA: TGTGCCACCAGCAGAGAGGACAGGGACCAAGAGACCCAGTACTTC.

CDR3 coding DNA: TGTGCCTGGAGTGAGGGGCTGAACACCGGGGAGCTGTTTTTT. Amino acids: CAWSEGLNTGELFF. This sequence joins TRBV30 and TRBJ2-2, with a weak D call TRBD1 (5 bases). Germline assignment: CDR1 GTSNPN and CDR2 SVGIG (reference sequence). V was cut by 1 base and J by 1 base, with 7 bases left in between. This CDR3 comprises 14 residues.

This CDR3 reads CASSFKTGGGDTQYF. CDR3 bases: TGTGCCAGCAGCTTCAAGACAGGGGGAGGCGATACGCAGTATTTT. The chain uses TRBV7-2 and TRBJ2-3, with 9 bases aligning to TRBD1. In germline, CDR1 is SGHTA, CDR2 FQGNSA. The CDR3 extends over 15 amino acids. The V and J ends lost 3 bases and 6 bases, in that order; junction bases with no gene match: 7.

The chain carries TRBV11-1 and TRBJ2-4; the D is unclear. Germline V gene sequence: CDR1 SGHAT, CDR2 FQDESV (reference sequence). V lost 1 base, J lost 0 bases, and 10 bases lay in between. This CDR3 spans 16 amino acids. The CDR3 region has the DNA TGTGCCAGCAGCTTAGGCCCTGAATTAGCCAAAAACATTCAGTACTTC. Protein: CASSLGPELAKNIQYF.

This chain joins TRBV6-1 and TRBJ1-2, with D uncertain. The V end was cut by 6 bases, the J end by 4 bases, with 15 bases between. This CDR3 is built from 14 residues. Germline V gene sequence: CDR1 MNHNS, CDR2 SASEGT. The CDR3 DNA is TGTGCCAGCAGCCAAGCACGCGTGGGCTATGGCTACACCTTC. The encoded protein is CASSQARVGYGYTF.

The table lists this clone with a few counts. The V call is TRBV6-5, the J call TRBJ1-6; weak D call: TRBD1 (5 bases). There are 13 residues in the CDR3. Between the trimmed V and J ends, which lost 6 bases and 7 bases, there was a span of 10 bases. Germline V gene lookup returns CDR1 MNHEY and CDR2 SVGAGI. In nucleotides, the CDR3 is TGTGCCAGCAGGGGAAGGGGCAATTCACCCCTCCACTTT. Its protein is CASRGRGNSPLHF.

The gene calls are TRBV15 and TRBJ2-1, with D possibly matching TRBD1 (5 bases). The germline gives CDR1 LNHNV, CDR2 YYDKDF (reference sequence). The CDR3 has 15 residues. The V and J ends lost 0 bases and 2 bases respectively, with 8 bases between them. The CDR3 protein is CATSRDRAPYNEQFF. The DNA for the CDR3 is TGTGCCACCAGCAGAGACAGGGCCCCCTACAATGAGCAGTTCTTC. The full variable domain, its missing parts supplied by reference TRBV15 and TRBJ2-1, is DAMVIQNPRYQVTQFGKPVTLSCSQTLNHNVMYWYQQKSSQAPKLLFHYYDKDFNNEADTPDNFQSRRPNTSFCFLDIRSPGLGDTAMYLCATSRDRAPYNEQFFGPGTRLTVL.